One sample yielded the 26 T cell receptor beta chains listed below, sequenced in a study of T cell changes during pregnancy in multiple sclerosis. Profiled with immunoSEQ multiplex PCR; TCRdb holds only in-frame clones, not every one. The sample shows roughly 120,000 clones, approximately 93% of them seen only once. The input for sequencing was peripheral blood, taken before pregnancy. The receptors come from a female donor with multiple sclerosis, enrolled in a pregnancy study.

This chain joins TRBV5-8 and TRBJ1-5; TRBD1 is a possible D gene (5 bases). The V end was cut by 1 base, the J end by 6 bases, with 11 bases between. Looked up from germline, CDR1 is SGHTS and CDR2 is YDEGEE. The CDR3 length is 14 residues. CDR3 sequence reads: CASSLRGYGQPQHF. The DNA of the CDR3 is TGTGCCAGCAGCTTGCGGGGGTACGGTCAGCCCCAGCATTTT.

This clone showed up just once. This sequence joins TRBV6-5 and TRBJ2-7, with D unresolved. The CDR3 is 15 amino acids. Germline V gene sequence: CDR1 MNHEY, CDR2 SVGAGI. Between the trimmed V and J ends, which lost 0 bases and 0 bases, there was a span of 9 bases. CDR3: CASSYSSVSSYEQYF. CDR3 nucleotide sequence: TGTGCCAGCAGTTACTCGAGCGTCAGCTCCTACGAGCAGTACTTC.

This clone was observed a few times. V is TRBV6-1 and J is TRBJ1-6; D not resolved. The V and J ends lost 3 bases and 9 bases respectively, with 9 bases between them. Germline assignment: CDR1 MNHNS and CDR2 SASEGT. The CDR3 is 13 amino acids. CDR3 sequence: CASSDSRVSPLHF. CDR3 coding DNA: TGTGCCAGCAGTGACTCGAGGGTTTCACCCCTCCACTTT.

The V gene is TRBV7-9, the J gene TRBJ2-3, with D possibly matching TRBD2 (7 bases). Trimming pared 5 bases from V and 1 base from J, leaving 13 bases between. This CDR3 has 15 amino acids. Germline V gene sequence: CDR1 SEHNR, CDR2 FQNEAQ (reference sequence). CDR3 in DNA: TGTGCCAGCAGCCTACTCGGGGGGCGCACAGATACGCAGTATTTT. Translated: CASSLLGGRTDTQYF.

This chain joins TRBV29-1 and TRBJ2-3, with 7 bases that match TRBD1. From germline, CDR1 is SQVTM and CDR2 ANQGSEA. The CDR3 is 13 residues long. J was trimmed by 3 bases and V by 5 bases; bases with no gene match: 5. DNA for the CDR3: TGCAGCGTTAGTAGGGGGCGGACAGATACGCAGTATTTT. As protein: CSVSRGRTDTQYF.

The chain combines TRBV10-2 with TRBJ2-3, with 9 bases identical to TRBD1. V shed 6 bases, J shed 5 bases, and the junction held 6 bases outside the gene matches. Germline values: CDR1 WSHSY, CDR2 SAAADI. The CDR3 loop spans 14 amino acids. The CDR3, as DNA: TGCGCCAGCAGGGGGACAGGGAACCGAGATACGCAGTATTTT. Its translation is CASRGTGNRDTQYF.

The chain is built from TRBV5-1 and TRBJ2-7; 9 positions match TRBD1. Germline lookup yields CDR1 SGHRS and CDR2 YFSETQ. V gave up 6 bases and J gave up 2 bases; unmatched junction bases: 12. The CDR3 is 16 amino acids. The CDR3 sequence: CASTLGPGQGTYEQYF. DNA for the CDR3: TGCGCCAGCACTCTGGGCCCGGGACAGGGCACCTACGAGCAGTACTTC.

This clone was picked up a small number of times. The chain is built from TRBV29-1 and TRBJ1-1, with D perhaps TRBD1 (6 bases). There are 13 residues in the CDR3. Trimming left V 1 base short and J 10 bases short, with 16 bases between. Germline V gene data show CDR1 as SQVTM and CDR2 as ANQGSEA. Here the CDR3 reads CSVEGSQGTPAFF. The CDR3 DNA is TGCAGCGTTGAAGGTTCACAGGGAACCCCAGCTTTCTTT.

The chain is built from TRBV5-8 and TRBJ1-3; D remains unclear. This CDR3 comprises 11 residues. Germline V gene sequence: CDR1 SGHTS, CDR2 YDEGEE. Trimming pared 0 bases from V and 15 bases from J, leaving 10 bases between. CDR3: CASSLVRVTYF. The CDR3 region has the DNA TGTGCCAGCAGCTTGGTGAGGGTGACATATTTT.

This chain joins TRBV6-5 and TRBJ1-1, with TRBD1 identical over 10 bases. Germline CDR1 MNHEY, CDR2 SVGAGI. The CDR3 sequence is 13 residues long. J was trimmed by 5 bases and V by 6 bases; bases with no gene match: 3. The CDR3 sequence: CASRGTGVTEAFF. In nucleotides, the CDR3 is TGTGCCAGCAGGGGGACAGGGGTGACTGAAGCTTTCTTT.

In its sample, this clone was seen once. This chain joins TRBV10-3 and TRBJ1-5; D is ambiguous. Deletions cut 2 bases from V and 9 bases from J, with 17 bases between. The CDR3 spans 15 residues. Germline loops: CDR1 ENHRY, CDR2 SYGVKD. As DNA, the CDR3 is TGTGCCATCAGTGAGGAGGAAGCGAGCACGGGGCCCCAGCATTTT. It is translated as CAISEEEASTGPQHF.

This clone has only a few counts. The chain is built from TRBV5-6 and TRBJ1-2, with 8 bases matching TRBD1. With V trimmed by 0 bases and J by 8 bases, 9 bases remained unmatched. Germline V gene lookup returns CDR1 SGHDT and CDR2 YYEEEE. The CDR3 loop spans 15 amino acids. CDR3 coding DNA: TGTGCCAGCAGCTTGGGGGACAGGAGGGGGTACGGCTACACCTTC. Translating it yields CASSLGDRRGYGYTF.

This CDR3 is CASSSATGKGTEAFF. The CDR3 coding sequence is TGTGCCAGCAGTTCAGCGACAGGGAAGGGCACTGAAGCTTTCTTT. This chain uses TRBV28 with TRBJ1-1; 7 nucleotides agree with TRBD1. Per germline, CDR1 MDHEN and CDR2 SYDVKM. The CDR3 contains 15 residues. The junction had 9 bases not matched to a gene; V was cut back by 4 bases and J by 4 bases.

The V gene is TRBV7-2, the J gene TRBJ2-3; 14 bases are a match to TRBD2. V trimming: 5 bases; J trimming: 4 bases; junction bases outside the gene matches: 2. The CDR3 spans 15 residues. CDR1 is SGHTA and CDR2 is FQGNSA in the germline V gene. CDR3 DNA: TGTGCCAGCAGCCCGACTAGCGGGGGGGCAGATACGCAGTATTTT. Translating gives CASSPTSGGADTQYF. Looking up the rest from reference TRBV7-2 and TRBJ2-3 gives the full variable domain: GAGVSQSPSNKVTEKGKDVELRCDPISGHTALYWYRQSLGQGLEFLIYFQGNSAPDKSGLPSDRFSAERTGGSVSTLTIQRTQQEDSAVYLCASSPTSGGADTQYFGPGTRLTVL.

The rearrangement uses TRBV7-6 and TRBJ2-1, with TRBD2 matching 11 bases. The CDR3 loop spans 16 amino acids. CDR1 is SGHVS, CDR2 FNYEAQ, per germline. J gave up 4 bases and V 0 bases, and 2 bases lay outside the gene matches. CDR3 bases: TGTGCCAGCAGCTTAGCGCTAGCGGGAGGATACAATGAGCAGTTCTTC. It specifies CASSLALAGGYNEQFF.

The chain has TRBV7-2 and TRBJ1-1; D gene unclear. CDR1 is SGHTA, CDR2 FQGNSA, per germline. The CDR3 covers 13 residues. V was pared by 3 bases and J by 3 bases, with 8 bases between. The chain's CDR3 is CASSFTEDTEAFF. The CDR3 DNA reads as TGTGCCAGCAGCTTCACCGAGGACACTGAAGCTTTCTTT.

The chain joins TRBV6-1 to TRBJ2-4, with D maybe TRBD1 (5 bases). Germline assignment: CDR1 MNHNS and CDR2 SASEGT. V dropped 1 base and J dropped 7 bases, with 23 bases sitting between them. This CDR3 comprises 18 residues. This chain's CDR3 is CASSEGQGPRTGRNIQYF. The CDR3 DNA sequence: TGTGCCAGCAGTGAAGGGCAGGGTCCCCGAACCGGACGGAACATTCAGTACTTC.

CDR3 amino acids: CASRPGQVNQPQHF. CDR3 in DNA: TGTGCCAGCAGACCAGGACAGGTCAATCAGCCCCAGCATTTT. The J gene is TRBJ1-5, the V gene TRBV6-5; 7 bases fit TRBD1. CDR3 size: 14 residues. V lost 6 bases and J lost 3; bases outside the gene matches: 5. Germline V gives CDR1 MNHEY, CDR2 SVGAGI.

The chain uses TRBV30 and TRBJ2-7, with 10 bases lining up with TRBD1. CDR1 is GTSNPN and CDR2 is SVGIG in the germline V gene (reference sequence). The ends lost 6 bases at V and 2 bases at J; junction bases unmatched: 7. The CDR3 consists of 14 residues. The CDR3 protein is CACLTGTGAYEQYF. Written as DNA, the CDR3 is TGTGCCTGTCTGACCGGGACAGGGGCCTACGAGCAGTACTTC.

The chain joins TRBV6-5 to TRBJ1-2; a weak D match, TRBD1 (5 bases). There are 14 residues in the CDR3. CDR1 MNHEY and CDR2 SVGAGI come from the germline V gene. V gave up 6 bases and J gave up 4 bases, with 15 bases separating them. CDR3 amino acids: CASRDSRVGYGYTF. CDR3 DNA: TGTGCCAGCAGGGATTCCAGGGTGGGCTATGGCTACACCTTC.

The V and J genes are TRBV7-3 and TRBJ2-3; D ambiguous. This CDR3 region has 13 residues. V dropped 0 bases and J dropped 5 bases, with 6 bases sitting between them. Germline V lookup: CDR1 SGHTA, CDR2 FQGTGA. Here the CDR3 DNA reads TGTGCCAGCAGCTTAACAGGAGTAGATACGCAGTATTTT. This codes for CASSLTGVDTQYF. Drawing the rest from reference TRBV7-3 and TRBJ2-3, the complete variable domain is GAGVSQTPSNKVTEKGKYVELRCDPISGHTALYWYRQSLGQGPEFLIYFQGTGAADDSGLPNDRFFAVRPEGSVSTLKIQRTERGDSAVYLCASSLTGVDTQYFGPGTRLTVL.

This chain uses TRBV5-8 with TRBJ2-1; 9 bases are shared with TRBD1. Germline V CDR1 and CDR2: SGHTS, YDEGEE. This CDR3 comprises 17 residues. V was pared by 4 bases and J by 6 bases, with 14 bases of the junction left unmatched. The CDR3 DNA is TGTGCCAGCAGCCTAAATTTCCGGGACAGGGACTCCAATGAGCAGTTCTTC. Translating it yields CASSLNFRDRDSNEQFF.

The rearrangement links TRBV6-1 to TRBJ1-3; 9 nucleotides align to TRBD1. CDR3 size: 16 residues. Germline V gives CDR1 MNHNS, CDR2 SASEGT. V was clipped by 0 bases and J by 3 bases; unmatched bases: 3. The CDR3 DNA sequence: TGTGCCAGCAGTGAAGCGCGGGGACAGGGTGGAAACACCATATATTTT. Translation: CASSEARGQGGNTIYF.

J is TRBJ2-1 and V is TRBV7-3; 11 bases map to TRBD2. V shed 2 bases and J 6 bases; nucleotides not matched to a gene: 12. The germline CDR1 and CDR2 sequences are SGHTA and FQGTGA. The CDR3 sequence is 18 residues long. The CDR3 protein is CASSLRRGRTSGFNEQFF. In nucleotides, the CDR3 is TGTGCCAGCAGCTTACGGAGGGGGCGGACTAGCGGGTTCAATGAGCAGTTCTTC.

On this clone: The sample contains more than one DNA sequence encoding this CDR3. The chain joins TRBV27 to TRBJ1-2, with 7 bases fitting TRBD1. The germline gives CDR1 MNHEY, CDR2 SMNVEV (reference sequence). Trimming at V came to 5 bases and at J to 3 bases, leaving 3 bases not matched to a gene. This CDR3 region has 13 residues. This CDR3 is CASSQGGDYGYTF. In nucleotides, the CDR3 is TGTGCCAGCAGTCAAGGGGGCGACTATGGCTACACCTTC.

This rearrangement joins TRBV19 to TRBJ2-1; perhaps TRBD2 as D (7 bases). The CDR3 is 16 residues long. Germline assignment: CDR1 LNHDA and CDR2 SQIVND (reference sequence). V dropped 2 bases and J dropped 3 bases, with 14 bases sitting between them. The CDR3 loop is CASSIRGGAIYNEQFF. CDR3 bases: TGTGCCAGTAGTATAAGGGGGGGGGCTATCTACAATGAGCAGTTCTTC.